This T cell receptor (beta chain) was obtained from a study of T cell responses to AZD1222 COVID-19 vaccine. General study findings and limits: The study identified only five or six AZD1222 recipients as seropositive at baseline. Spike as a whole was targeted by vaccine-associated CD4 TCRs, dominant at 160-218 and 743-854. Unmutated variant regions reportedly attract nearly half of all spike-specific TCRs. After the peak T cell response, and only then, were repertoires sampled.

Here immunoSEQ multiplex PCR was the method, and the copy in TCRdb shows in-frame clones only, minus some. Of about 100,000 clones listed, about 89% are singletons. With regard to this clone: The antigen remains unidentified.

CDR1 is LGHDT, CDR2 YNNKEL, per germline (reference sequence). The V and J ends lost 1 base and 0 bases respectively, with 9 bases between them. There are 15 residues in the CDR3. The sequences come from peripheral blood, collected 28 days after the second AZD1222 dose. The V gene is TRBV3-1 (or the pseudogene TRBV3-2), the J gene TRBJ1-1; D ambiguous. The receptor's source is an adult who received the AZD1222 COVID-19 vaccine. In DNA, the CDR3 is TGTGCCAGCAGCCAAGCGAGAGTCATGAACACTGAAGCTTTCTTT. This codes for CASSQARVMNTEAFF.